The following is a TCR beta chain sequence with its context. The target of this receptor is not known. Base qualities are not provided; no much larger clone lies one nucleotide away. From V the trimming removes 7 bases and from J it removes 1 base, while the gene matches leave 7 bases of the junction unaccounted for. The CDR3 numbers 15 residues from cysteine through phenylalanine. Of the read, only the CDR3 DNA is kept; its 45 bases are in frame from base 1. The germline V gene supplies CDR1 MDHEN and CDR2 SYDVKM. This entry belongs to a study of cytomegalovirus exposure and HLA in healthy donors (dated 2017 in TCRdb). The study in broad terms: An earlier analysis of some 500 of the donors reported 250 to 300 Gb of sequence data and more than 90 million unique TCR beta sequences from approximately 180 million T cells. Roughly 300 gigabases of sequencing data and roughly 81 million unique TCR sequences made up an early release that covered under 750 HLA-typed donors. Of the 300 to 450 genotyped donors, approximately 83% fell in the genetic ancestry cluster associated with self-reported Caucasian donors. The study aimed to test whether signatures of past pathogen exposure could be identified by cataloging public T cell receptors. The study used immunosequencing to profile the T cell repertoires of more than 650 subjects and linked those repertoires to cytomegalovirus serostatus. Besides the first cohort of approximately 710 subjects, a separate validation cohort made up of some 110 different subjects was used. To predict cytomegalovirus infection status, the study brought together high-throughput TCR immunosequencing, statistical association of individual TCRs with disease status, and machine learning. A later analysis re-analyzed previously published TCR beta repertoires from several hundred donors and added high-resolution HLA genotyping to study TCR occurrence patterns. In the later analysis, no new phenotypic data were used to find candidate immune exposures; instead, reliance was placed on TCR beta sequences and their occurrence across donors. An earlier analysis of about 620 of the donors applied high-throughput TCR beta sequencing to assess whether each TCR beta V gene segment acted as functional or pseudogenic. Donor age, sex, ethnicity and CMV serostatus were compiled together with the repertoire data. Genome-wide SNP genotypes for about 65% of the 666 donors were used in a later genetic analysis, which treated that subset as a discovery cohort. Every repertoire in the discovery cohort had been generated on one and the same sequencing platform. Both class I and class II loci were covered by HLA typing, at four-digit resolution. Typing coverage varied by locus: roughly 629-640 donors for A, B, C, DRB1 and DQB1; around 560 for DQA1; some 610 for DPA1; 450 to 480 for DPB1. A handful of DR-DQ haplotypes were handled as single units for association and clustering because linkage in the cohort was strong. Among some 400 genotyped donors of the cohort, an average of roughly 230,000 unique TCR beta nucleotide sequences was sequenced per donor, of which approximately 18% were non-productive.

In total, approximately 690 healthy bone marrow donors made up the cohort. All cohort members were sampled while nominally healthy, although unrecorded immune exposures were likely present. The donor was CMV seropositive and belonged to the group of some 290 seropositive cohort members. Every donor gave a peripheral blood sample, and the peripheral blood mononuclear cells from that sample were used for TCR beta sequencing. Genomic DNA extraction from the blood cell samples was performed with the Qiagen DNeasy Blood Extraction Kit. Library construction relied on the immunoSEQ multiplex PCR assay. A mixture of 60 forward primers for TCR Vbeta segments and 13 reverse primers for TCR Jbeta segments was used in the multiplex PCR. Amplification of the CDR3 region of rearranged TCR beta genes was performed with a multiplex PCR assay on genomic DNA. The amplified TCR beta libraries were sequenced on the Illumina HiSeq System as 87-base-pair reads. The paper's processing steps were these. A later analysis counted 75 million to 100 million unique TCR beta chains across the 666 repertoires, and some 12 million of these chains were shared by at least two donors. To remove PCR and sequencing errors, raw reads were error-corrected and collapsed into unique sequences using a nearest-neighbor algorithm that merged closely related sequences. To assign V, D and J gene segments, CDR3 sequences were aligned to IMGT reference sequences. For a sequence to be retained, a match of at least six nucleotides to both a V gene segment and a J gene segment was required. A rearrangement counted as productive if the CDR3 had no stop codons and remained in frame with V and J, and every other rearrangement counted as non-productive. CDR3 was defined according to IMGT convention as the region running from the second conserved V-encoded cysteine to the conserved J-encoded phenylalanine. Sequences without an unambiguous match to a single V gene segment were excluded from the earlier analysis of 587 of the donors. In an earlier analysis of a few hundred of the donors, V segments were called functional above 56.7% productive rearrangements and were called segregating when the between-donor standard deviation exceeded 5%. A statistical classification framework was developed to diagnose cytomegalovirus status using the catalog of TCR beta chain sequences. In a later analysis, TCR nucleotide sequences were compared against IMGT/GENE-DB human TR gene sequences so that V and J genes could be assigned. A later analysis assigned CDR3 sequences and most-parsimonious VDJ recombination scenarios with the TCRdist pipeline. In a later analysis, each TCR beta chain was defined by its CDR3 amino acid sequence together with its V-gene family, and reads without a unique V-gene family were excluded. A later analysis removed 550 to 650 highly shared, low-generation-probability nucleotide sequences to deal with suspected cross-contamination and a sequencing artifact. For each public chain, a later analysis derived a clonal expansion index from normalized ranks of inferred template counts within each repertoire. In a later analysis, generation probabilities were computed using a VDJ recombination model fitted to out-of-frame rearrangements, and the results were checked against IGoR. In a later analysis, hypergeometric tests were used to score TCR-TCR, TCR-HLA and TCR-CMV co-occurrence, with a repertoire-size bias correction applied to TCR pairs. A later analysis estimated false discovery rates by permuting HLA or CMV assignments 20 times. In a later analysis, co-occurring TCRs were grouped using DBSCAN, and TCRdist sequence similarity was added for clustering within HLA-allele-positive subsets. Co-occurrence clustering excluded repertoires with fewer than 30,000 or more than 120,000 public chains, plus five with anomalous nucleotide sharing. TCRdb limited this immuneACCESS table to in-frame rearrangements with V and J called. A share of clones is missing; checked studies link under half to unresolved V genes, and the rest is unexplained. V and J calls and clone size follow that table, whereas D and trimming were derived from the DNA. This sample has about 130,000 clones in its table, and 80% to 90% of those were observed once. Of the sample, over 3% falls within the top ten clones.

Broader findings and caveats from the paper: A group of highly shared sequence variants was considered likely to be a technical artifact of the sequencing pipeline. Compared with equally common non-associated chains, HLA-associated TCR beta chains in a later analysis were more clonally expanded and had lower generation probabilities. In this cohort, only TCR beta chains were sequenced, and detectable features were limited by the absence of alpha or paired-chain data. An earlier analysis of 587 of the donors showed that most TCR beta V segments appeared in productive rearrangements either about 90% or about 30% of the time, which broadly matched IMGT annotations. Correlated functional status among segregating V segments might be attributable to linkage disequilibrium, but an unknown experimental factor could not be ruled out. Approximately 18 rarely observed V segments, including chromosome 9 orphons, were excluded from the earlier analysis of about 500 of the donors because counts were too low. A further reported finding was that TCR beta sequences accurately predicted the HLA-A and HLA-B alleles for most subjects in the first cohort. Roughly uniform sequencing depth across donors was assumed in presence/absence analyses, although this assumption may not hold. The 87-base-pair reads could not distinguish some IMGT-functional V segments, including TRBV6-2 and TRBV6-3, so those segments were excluded. In a later analysis, several top co-occurrence clusters were reported to appear linked to parvovirus B19, influenza, CMV and Epstein-Barr virus. The classifier was reported to diagnose cytomegalovirus status with high specificity and sensitivity in both the original and validation cohorts. Three of the identified cytomegalovirus-associated TCR beta chains were confirmed in vitro to be specific for cytomegalovirus antigens. Assigning TCR associations to individual alleles was difficult when HLA alleles, especially DR and DQ, strongly co-occurred. Most TCR sequences were seen in very few donors, while some public TCRs were found in many individuals. The study listed 164 TCR beta chains as associated with cytomegalovirus. Most CMV-associated TCR beta chains appeared to be HLA-restricted in a later analysis, and the HLA associations seemed to be driven largely by CMV exposure. The authors suggested that the approach could potentially be generalized to other disease states and immunological phenotypes. Specific HLA alleles were associated with more than 15,000 TCR beta sequences at a false discovery rate of 0.05 in a later analysis. A later genetic analysis associated a missense DCLRE1C variant with V-gene and J-gene trimming of TCR beta chains, and an independent cohort replicated the association. Because HLA typing was missing for some donors at each locus, association tests included only the typed subset. Immune exposure information for the cohort was limited to CMV serostatus. A later genetic analysis reported fewer N-insertions in productive TCRs among donors in an Asian-associated ancestry cluster than the approximately 700-donor mean. A later analysis found that TCR association rates varied across HLA loci, with DRB1 alleles showing the most associated TCRs and HLA-C alleles the fewest.

The origin of this receptor is a woman aged 40 to 50 in good health and CMV-seropositive. This chain is built from TRBV28 and TRBJ1-5; 7 central bases correspond to TRBD1. Sequencing input: PBMCs. Read as DNA, the sequence is TGTGCCAGCATTCCCCCAGGGGGGAGCAATCAGCCCCAGCATTTT. Its translation reads: CASIPPGGSNQPQHF.